The 23 T cell receptor beta chains presented below share a single source sample, sequenced in a study of cytomegalovirus exposure and HLA in healthy donors. Only in-frame clones appear in the TCRdb table, and some are missing; sequencing was by immunoSEQ multiplex PCR. The sample holds approximately 110,000 clones, 85% to 95% seen once. Sample: PBMCs. These receptors all stem from a woman between 18 and 30 years old in good health and CMV-seronegative.

The chain is built from TRBV19 and TRBJ1-5, with a tentative D call TRBD1 (6 bases). The CDR3 is 14 residues long. Germline V gene data show CDR1 as LNHDA and CDR2 as SQIVND (reference sequence). The V end lost 10 bases, the J end lost 5 bases, and 18 bases lay between the germline ends. The CDR3 nucleotides read TGTGCCACCATCGCCAGGGGAGCCGATCAGCCCCAGCATTTT. This gives the protein CATIARGADQPQHF.

The chain recombines TRBV2 with TRBJ2-1; D is unclear. The CDR3 consists of 14 residues. The V gene lost 6 bases and the J gene lost 4 bases, with 13 bases spanning the gap. Germline V gene sequence: CDR1 SNHLY, CDR2 FYNNEI. DNA of the CDR3: TGTGCCAGCAGCCTCGACAACCTATACAATGAGCAGTTCTTC. Protein product: CASSLDNLYNEQFF.

The chain is built from TRBV5-4 and TRBJ1-1, with 7 nucleotides matching TRBD1. Looked up from germline, CDR1 is SGHNT and CDR2 is YYREEE (reference sequence). V shed 0 bases, J shed 7 bases, and the junction held 3 bases outside the gene matches. There are 13 residues in the CDR3. The CDR3 spells CASSLAGDSEAFF. DNA for the CDR3: TGTGCCAGCAGCTTGGCCGGGGACAGTGAAGCTTTCTTT.

The J gene is TRBJ2-5, the V gene TRBV9, with D possibly being TRBD2 (6 bases). The V and J ends lost 4 bases and 1 base respectively, with 23 bases between them. The CDR3 length is 18 residues. CDR1 is SGDLS and CDR2 is YYNGEE in the germline V gene. The CDR3 reads CASSQGRLGDYVQETQYF. The CDR3 nucleotides are TGTGCCAGCAGCCAAGGGAGGCTGGGCGACTACGTCCAAGAGACCCAGTACTTC. Combining the CDR3 with reference TRBV9 and TRBJ2-5 gives the whole variable domain DSGVTQTPKHLITATGQRVTLRCSPRSGDLSVYWYQQSLDQGLQFLIQYYNGEERAKGNILERFSAQQFPDLHSELNLSSLELGDSALYFCASSQGRLGDYVQETQYFGPGTRLLVL.

V usage is TRBV5-8 and J usage is TRBJ2-7; 10 positions agree with TRBD2. J lost 2 bases, V lost 5 bases, and 4 bases had no gene match. This CDR3 has 14 residues. The germline V gene has CDR1 SGHTS and CDR2 YDEGEE. CDR3 residues: CASRKLAGTYEQYF. CDR3 nucleotide sequence: TGTGCCAGCAGAAAACTAGCGGGGACCTACGAGCAGTACTTC. The full variable domain, its missing parts supplied by reference TRBV5-8 and TRBJ2-7, is EAGVTQSPTHLIKTRGQQATLRCSPISGHTSVYWYQQALGLGLQFLLWYDEGEERNRGNFPPRFSGRQFPNYSSELNVNALELEDSALYLCASRKLAGTYEQYFGPGTRLTVT.

This clone was seen only once. CDR3 amino acids: CASSLSGAYNEQFF. The CDR3 DNA reads as TGTGCCAGCAGCCTTAGCGGGGCCTACAATGAGCAGTTCTTC. This chain joins TRBV14 and TRBJ2-1; 8 nucleotides align to TRBD2. Per the germline V gene, CDR1 is SGHDN and CDR2 is FVKESK. Germline trimming cut 4 bases from V and 2 bases from J; bases unmatched to any gene: 1. The CDR3 length is 14 residues.

The chain joins TRBV4-2 to TRBJ1-5, with D unclear. The CDR3 sequence is 13 residues long. Germline CDR1 LGHNA, CDR2 YNFKEQ. Between the trimmed V and J ends, which lost 0 bases and 6 bases, there was a span of 6 bases. CDR3 coding DNA: TGTGCCAGCAGCCAAGATTTCGGTCAGCCCCAGCATTTT. Residues: CASSQDFGQPQHF.

V gene TRBV5-1 combines with J gene TRBJ2-1, with 11 bases fitting TRBD2. CDR1 is SGHRS, CDR2 YFSETQ, per germline. V gave up 5 bases and J gave up 15 bases; unmatched junction bases: 7. This CDR3 has 12 amino acids. CDR3 coding DNA: TGCGCCAGCAGTGCTAGCGGGGGGACCCCGTTCTTC. Its protein is CASSASGGTPFF.

The rearrangement uses TRBV6-1 and TRBJ2-5; 7 bases agree with TRBD1. After removal of 4 bases from V and 5 bases from J, the junction contained 10 bases not matched to a gene. CDR1 and CDR2 from the germline V gene are MNHNS and SASEGT. The CDR3 has 15 amino acids. The CDR3 nucleotides read TGTGCCAGCAGTGCCCGCCAGGGGGTTCCGGAGACCCAGTACTTC. Translation: CASSARQGVPETQYF.

The chain couples TRBV4-1 to TRBJ2-7, with D tentatively TRBD1 (5 bases). This CDR3 is 15 amino acids long. Looked up from germline, CDR1 is MGHRA and CDR2 is YSYEKL. The germline V and J ends were trimmed by 1 base and 3 bases, with 13 bases remaining between them. The CDR3 bases are TGCGCCAGCAGCCAAGGGGGCAGGTCTAACTACGAGCAGTACTTC. This encodes CASSQGGRSNYEQYF.

The rearrangement links TRBV19 to TRBJ2-5; D might be TRBD1 (6 bases). Germline V CDR1 and CDR2: LNHDA, SQIVND (reference sequence). The V gene lost 9 bases and the J gene lost 3 bases, with 11 bases spanning the gap. The CDR3 loop spans 12 amino acids. The CDR3 DNA sequence: TGTGCCAGCCGGGACACAGAAGAGACCCAGTACTTC. Protein product: CASRDTEETQYF.

This chain uses TRBV27 with TRBJ1-4; a weak D match, TRBD1 (6 bases). The germline V gene has CDR1 MNHEY and CDR2 SMNVEV (reference sequence). The V end lost 5 bases, the J end lost 12 bases, and 19 bases lay between the germline ends. The CDR3 runs 14 residues. CDR3 nucleotides: TGTGCCAGCAGTCAGGCAAACAGGGTGGAGGAACTGTTTTTT. Protein product: CASSQANRVEELFF. Supplemented by reference TRBV27 and TRBJ1-4, the full variable domain reads EAQVTQNPRYLITVTGKKLTVTCSQNMNHEYMSWYRQDPGLGLRQIYYSMNVEVTDKGDVPEGYKVSRKEKRNFPLILESPSPNQTSLYFCASSQANRVEELFFGSGTQLSVL.

The chain carries TRBV30 and TRBJ1-5; 7 bases agree with TRBD1. The junction had 11 bases not matched to a gene; V was cut back by 5 bases and J by 4 bases. The CDR3 is 15 residues long. Germline V CDR1 and CDR2: GTSNPN, SVGIG (reference sequence). CDR3 residues: CAWSHGGDRNQPQHF. CDR3 DNA: TGTGCCTGGTCCCACGGCGGGGACAGAAATCAGCCCCAGCATTTT.

The gene calls are TRBV27 and TRBJ2-7; D uncertain. The germline CDR1 and CDR2 sequences are MNHEY and SMNVEV (reference sequence). CDR3 size: 11 residues. The V gene lost 4 bases and the J gene lost 6 bases, with 7 bases spanning the gap. As DNA, the CDR3 is TGTGCCAGCAGTTCAACCGGCGAGCAGTACTTC. Translation: CASSSTGEQYF.

The V gene is TRBV27, the J gene TRBJ1-2; D gene uncertain. The CDR3 runs to 13 residues. Trimming shortened V by 5 bases and J by 1 base, and 8 bases separated the two germline ends. Germline-derived CDR1 and CDR2 are MNHEY and SMNVEV (reference sequence). CDR3 residues: CASSTQNNYGYTF. In DNA form, the CDR3 reads TGTGCCAGCAGTACGCAGAATAACTATGGCTACACCTTC.

The rearrangement joins TRBV6-6 to TRBJ1-5, with D unresolved. Trimming cost V 9 bases and J 5 bases, with 14 bases left between them. The germline V gene encodes CDR1 MNHNY and CDR2 SVGAGI (reference sequence). The CDR3 consists of 13 residues. This chain's CDR3 is CASLRHNDQPQHF. Here the CDR3 DNA reads TGTGCCAGTCTAAGACACAACGATCAGCCCCAGCATTTT.

V gene TRBV4-1 combines with J gene TRBJ1-4; D not certain. The CDR3 runs to 13 residues. Germline V gene sequence: CDR1 MGHRA, CDR2 YSYEKL. V was pared by 1 base and J by 10 bases, with 10 bases between. CDR3: CASSQGSPGKLFF. CDR3 coding DNA: TGCGCCAGCAGCCAAGGATCACCGGGAAAACTGTTTTTT.

This sequence joins TRBV28 and TRBJ1-2, with D maybe TRBD1 (6 bases). Trimming left V 3 bases short and J 4 bases short, with 18 bases between. The CDR3 totals 16 residues. CDR1 and CDR2 (germline): MDHEN, SYDVKM. The CDR3 spells CASSFPKGDTLYGYTF. The CDR3 DNA reads TGTGCCAGCAGTTTCCCCAAGGGGGACACCCTCTATGGCTACACCTTC.

The rearrangement links TRBV27 to TRBJ2-2; D ambiguous. CDR3 length equals 15 residues. Germline V gene sequence: CDR1 MNHEY, CDR2 SMNVEV (reference sequence). Trimming removed 3 bases at V and 3 bases at J, with 11 bases between. Here the CDR3 reads CASSFNSLYTGELFF. The CDR3 DNA follows: TGTGCCAGCAGTTTTAATTCTCTTTACACCGGGGAGCTGTTTTTT.

The CDR3 reads CASRDRPMNTEAFF. The CDR3 DNA sequence: TGTGCCAGCAGGGACAGGCCGATGAACACTGAAGCTTTCTTT. The chain joins TRBV6-1 to TRBJ1-1, with TRBD1 identical over 7 bases. This CDR3 is 14 amino acids long. The trim removed 6 bases at V and 0 bases at J, leaving 4 bases unmatched. Germline values: CDR1 MNHNS, CDR2 SASEGT.

The chain uses TRBV6-5 and TRBJ2-1; no definite D call. Germline-derived CDR1 and CDR2 are MNHEY and SVGAGI. V was clipped by 0 bases and J by 9 bases, with 9 bases between them. CDR3 length: 13 amino acids. CDR3 nucleotide sequence: TGTGCCAGCAGTTACTCATCCCGAGGTGAGCAGTTCTTC. Its translation is CASSYSSRGEQFF.

The chain combines TRBV28 with TRBJ1-1, with D possibly matching TRBD1 (5 bases). This CDR3 contains 12 residues. The V gene lost 5 bases and the J gene lost 7 bases, with 11 bases spanning the gap. The germline CDR1 and CDR2 sequences are MDHEN and SYDVKM. The CDR3: CASSGARSEAFF. CDR3 sequence (DNA): TGTGCCAGCAGTGGGGCTAGGAGTGAAGCTTTCTTT.

CDR3 loop: CASSPPMPTLTDTQYF. The CDR3 nucleotides are TGTGCCAGCAGCCCTCCTATGCCGACTCTCACAGATACGCAGTATTTT. The chain links TRBV7-9 to TRBJ2-3; D uncertain. V was pared by 5 bases and J by 2 bases, with 17 bases between. This CDR3 is built from 16 residues. Germline-derived CDR1 and CDR2 are SEHNR and FQNEAQ (reference sequence).